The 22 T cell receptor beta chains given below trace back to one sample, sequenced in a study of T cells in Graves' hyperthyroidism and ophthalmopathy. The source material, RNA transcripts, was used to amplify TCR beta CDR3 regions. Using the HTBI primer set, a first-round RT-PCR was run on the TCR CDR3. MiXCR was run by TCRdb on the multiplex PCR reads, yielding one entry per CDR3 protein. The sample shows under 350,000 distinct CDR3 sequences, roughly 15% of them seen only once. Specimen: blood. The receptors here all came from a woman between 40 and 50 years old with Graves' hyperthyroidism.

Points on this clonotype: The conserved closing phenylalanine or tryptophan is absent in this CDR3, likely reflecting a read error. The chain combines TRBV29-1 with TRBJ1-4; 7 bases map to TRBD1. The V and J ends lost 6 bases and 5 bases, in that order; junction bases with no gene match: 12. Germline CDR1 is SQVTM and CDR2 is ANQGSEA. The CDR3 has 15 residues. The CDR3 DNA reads TGCAGCGTACGAAAACCGGGACAGTTAAATGAAAAACTGTTTCTT. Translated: CSVRKPGQLNEKLFL.

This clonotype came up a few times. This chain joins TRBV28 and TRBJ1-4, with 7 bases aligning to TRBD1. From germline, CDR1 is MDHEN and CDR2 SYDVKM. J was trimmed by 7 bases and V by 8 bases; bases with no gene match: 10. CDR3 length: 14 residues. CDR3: CASARPGQSEKLFF. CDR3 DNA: TGTGCCAGCGCCCGCCCGGGACAGAGTGAAAAACTGTTTTTT.

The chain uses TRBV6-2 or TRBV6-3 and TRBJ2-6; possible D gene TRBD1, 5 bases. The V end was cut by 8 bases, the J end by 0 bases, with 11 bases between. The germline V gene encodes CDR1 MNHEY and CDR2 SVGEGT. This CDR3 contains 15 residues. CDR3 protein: CASVAGHSGANVLTF. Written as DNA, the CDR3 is TGTGCCAGCGTCGCAGGGCACTCTGGGGCCAACGTCCTGACTTTC.

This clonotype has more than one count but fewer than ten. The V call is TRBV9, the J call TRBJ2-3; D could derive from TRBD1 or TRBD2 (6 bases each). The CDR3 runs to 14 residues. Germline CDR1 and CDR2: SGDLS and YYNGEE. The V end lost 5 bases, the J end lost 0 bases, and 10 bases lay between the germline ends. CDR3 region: CASRGGLSTDTQYF. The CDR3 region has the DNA TGTGCCAGCAGAGGGGGGCTCAGCACAGATACGCAGTATTTT.

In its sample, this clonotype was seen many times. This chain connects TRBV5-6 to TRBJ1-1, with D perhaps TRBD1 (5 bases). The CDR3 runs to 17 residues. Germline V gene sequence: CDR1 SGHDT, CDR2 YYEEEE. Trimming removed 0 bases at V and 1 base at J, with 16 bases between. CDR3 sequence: CASSLVAAGIRNTEAFF. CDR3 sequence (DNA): TGTGCCAGCAGCTTGGTCGCGGCAGGGATTCGGAACACTGAAGCTTTCTTT.

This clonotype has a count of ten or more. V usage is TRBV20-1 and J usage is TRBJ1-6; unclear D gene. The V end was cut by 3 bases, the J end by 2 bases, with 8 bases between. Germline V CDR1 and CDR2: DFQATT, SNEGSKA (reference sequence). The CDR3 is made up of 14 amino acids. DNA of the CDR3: TGCAGTGCTAGTGTAGAACCCTATAATTCACCCCTCCACTTT. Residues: CSASVEPYNSPLHF.

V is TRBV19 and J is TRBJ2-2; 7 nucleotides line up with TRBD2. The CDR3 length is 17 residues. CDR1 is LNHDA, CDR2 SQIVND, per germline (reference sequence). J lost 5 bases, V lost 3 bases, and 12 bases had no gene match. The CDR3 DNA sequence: TGTGCCAGTAGTATTAAAGGAACGGGAGGTGGAACCGGGGAGCTGTTTTTT. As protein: CASSIKGTGGGTGELFF.

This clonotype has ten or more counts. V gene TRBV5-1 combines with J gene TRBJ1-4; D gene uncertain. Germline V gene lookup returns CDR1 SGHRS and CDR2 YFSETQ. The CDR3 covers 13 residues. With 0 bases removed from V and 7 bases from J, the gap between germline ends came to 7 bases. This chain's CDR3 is CASSLGGPEKLFF. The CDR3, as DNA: TGCGCCAGCAGCTTGGGTGGGCCTGAAAAACTGTTTTTT.

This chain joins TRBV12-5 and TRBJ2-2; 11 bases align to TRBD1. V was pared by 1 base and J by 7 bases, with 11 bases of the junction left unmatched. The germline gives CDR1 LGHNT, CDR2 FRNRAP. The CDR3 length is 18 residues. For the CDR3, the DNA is TGTGCTAGTGGTTTGGCCGTGTTGGGACAGGGGGGTTACGGGGAGCTGTTTTTT. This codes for CASGLAVLGQGGYGELFF.

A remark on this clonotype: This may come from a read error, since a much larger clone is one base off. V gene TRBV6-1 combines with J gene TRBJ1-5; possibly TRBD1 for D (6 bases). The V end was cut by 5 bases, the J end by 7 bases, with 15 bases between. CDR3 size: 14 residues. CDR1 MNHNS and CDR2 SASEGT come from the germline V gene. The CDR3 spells CASSLDGRGQPQHF. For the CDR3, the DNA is TGTGCCAGCAGTCTTGACGGCAGGGGACAGCCCCAGCATTTT.

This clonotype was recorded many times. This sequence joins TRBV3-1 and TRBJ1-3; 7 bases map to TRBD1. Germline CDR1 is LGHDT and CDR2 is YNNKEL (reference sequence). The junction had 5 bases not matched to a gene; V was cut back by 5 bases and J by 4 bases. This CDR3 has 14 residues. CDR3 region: CASSTRDSGNTIYF. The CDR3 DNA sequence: TGTGCCAGCAGCACCCGGGACAGCGGAAACACCATATATTTT.

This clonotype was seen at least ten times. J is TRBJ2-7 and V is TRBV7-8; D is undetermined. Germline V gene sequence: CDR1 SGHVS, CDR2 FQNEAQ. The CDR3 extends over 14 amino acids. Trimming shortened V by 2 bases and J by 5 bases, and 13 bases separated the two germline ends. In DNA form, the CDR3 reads TGTGCCAGCAGCTTATTCGTTCTCCTGAACGAGCAGTACTTC. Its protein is CASSLFVLLNEQYF. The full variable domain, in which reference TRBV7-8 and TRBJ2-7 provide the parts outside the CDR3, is GAGVSQSPRYKVAKRGQDVALRCDPISGHVSLFWYQQALGQGPEFLTYFQNEAQLDKSGLPSDRFFAERPEGSVSTLKIQRTQQEDSAVYLCASSLFVLLNEQYFGPGTRLTVT.

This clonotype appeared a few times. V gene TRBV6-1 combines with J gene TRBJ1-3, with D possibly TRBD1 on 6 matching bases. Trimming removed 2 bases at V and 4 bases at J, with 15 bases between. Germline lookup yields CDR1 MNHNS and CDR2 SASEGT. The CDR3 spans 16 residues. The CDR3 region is CASSELQGSSGNTIYF. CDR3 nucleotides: TGTGCCAGCAGTGAACTCCAGGGGTCCTCGGGAAACACCATATATTTT.

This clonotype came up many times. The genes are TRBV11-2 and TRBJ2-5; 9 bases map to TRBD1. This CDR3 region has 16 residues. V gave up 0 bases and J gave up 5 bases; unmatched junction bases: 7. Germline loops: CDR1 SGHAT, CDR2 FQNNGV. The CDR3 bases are TGTGCCAGCAGCTTAGAGATCGGGACAGGGTTGGAGACCCAGTACTTC. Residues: CASSLEIGTGLETQYF.

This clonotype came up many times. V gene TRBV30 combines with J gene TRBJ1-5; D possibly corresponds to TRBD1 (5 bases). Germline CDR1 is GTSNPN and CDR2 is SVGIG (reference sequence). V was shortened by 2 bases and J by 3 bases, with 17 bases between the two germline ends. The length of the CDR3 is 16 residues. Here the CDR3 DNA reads TGTGCCTGGAGTAGAGGGACCGGGCGGAACAATCAGCCCCAGCATTTT. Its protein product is CAWSRGTGRNNQPQHF.

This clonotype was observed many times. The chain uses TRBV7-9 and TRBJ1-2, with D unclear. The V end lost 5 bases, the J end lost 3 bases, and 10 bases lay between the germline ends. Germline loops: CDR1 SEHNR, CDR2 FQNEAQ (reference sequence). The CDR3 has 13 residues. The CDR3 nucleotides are TGTGCCAGCAGCAAGGACGAGTACTATGGCTACACCTTC. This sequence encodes CASSKDEYYGYTF.

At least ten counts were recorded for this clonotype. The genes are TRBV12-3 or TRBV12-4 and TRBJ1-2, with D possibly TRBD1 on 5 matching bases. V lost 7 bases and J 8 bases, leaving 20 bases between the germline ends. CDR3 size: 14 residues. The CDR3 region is CASTAGAIYRGYTF. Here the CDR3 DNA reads TGTGCCAGCACTGCCGGGGCTATCTATCGCGGCTACACCTTC.

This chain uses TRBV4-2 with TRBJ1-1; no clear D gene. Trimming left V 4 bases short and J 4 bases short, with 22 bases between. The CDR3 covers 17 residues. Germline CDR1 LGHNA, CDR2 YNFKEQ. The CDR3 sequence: CASSRGRLRAEGTEAFF. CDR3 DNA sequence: TGTGCCAGCAGCCGCGGACGGTTGCGGGCCGAAGGCACTGAAGCTTTCTTT.

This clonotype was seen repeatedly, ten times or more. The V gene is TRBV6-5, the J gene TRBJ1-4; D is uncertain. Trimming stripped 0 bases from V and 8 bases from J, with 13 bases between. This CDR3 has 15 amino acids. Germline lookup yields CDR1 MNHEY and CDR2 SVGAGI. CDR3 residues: CASSYSGGWSEKLFF. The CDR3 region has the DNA TGTGCCAGCAGTTACTCGGGAGGATGGAGCGAAAAACTGTTTTTT.

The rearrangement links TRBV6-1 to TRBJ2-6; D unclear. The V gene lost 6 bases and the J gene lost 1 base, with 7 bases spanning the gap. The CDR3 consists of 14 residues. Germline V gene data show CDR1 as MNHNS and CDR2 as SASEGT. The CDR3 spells CASRVTSGANVLTF. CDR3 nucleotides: TGTGCCAGCAGGGTTACATCTGGGGCCAACGTCCTGACTTTC.

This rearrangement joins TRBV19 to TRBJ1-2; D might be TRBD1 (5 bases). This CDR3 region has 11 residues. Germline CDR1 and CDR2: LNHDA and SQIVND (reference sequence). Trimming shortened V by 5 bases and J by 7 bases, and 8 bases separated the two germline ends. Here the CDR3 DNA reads TGTGCCAGTAGTGATCAGGGTGGCTACACCTTC. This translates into CASSDQGGYTF.

CDR3 sequence: CATSVLGTSGTHEQFF. CDR3 in DNA: TGTGCCACCAGTGTCCTGGGGACTAGCGGGACCCATGAGCAGTTCTTC. The V call is TRBV24-1, the J call TRBJ2-1; 13 bases map to TRBD2. CDR1 is KGHDR and CDR2 is SFDVKD in the germline V gene. Unmatched junction bases numbered 8, after V lost 5 bases and J lost 8 bases. The CDR3 runs 16 residues.